The rows below give T cell receptor beta chains drawn from one sample of a study of human T cells and chemical hapten exposure. TCRdb processed the RACE reads anew with MiXCR; each CDR3 protein has one entry. In the table there are approximately 80,000 distinct CDR3 sequences, about 15% of which are singletons. This sample comprised whole blood, obtained in connection with sensitization to the hapten diphenylcyclopropenone (DPC). The receptors were sampled from a woman aged 45-65 years with alopecia areata. Some clones in this sample may be carry-over from other donors' samples. Each CDR3 is given with its conserved first and last residue. D genes are given only for firm matches. Rows give clone size only sometimes, using once, few, many, or a class for an expanded clone.

V gene	D gene	clone size	J gene	CDR3 length	CDR3 DNA	CDR3 protein
TRBV7-2	NA	few	TRBJ2-1	17	TGTGCCAGCAGCTTAGGAGGGCGGGCAGCAGGTTACAATGAGCAGTTCTTC	CASSLGGRAAGYNEQFF
TRBV12-3/TRBV12-4	TRBD1	many	TRBJ1-2	19	TGTGCCAGCAGCCTTAGGGTCCGGGACAGAAGTACCGCTAACTATGGCTACACCTTC	CASSLRVRDRSTANYGYTF
TRBV20-1	NA	many	TRBJ2-7	11	TGCAGTGCGGCAGGACCGAGCGAGCAGTACTTC	CSAAGPSEQYF
TRBV6-6	NA	NA	TRBJ1-5	13	TGTGCCAGCAGACAACAGAACCCTCAGCCCCAGCATTTT	CASRQQNPQPQHF
TRBV29-1	NA	many	TRBJ2-7	12	TGCAGCGTTGACGAGGCAGGCTACGAGCAGTACTTC	CSVDEAGYEQYF
TRBV20-1	NA	NA	TRBJ1-5	15	TGCAGTGCTAGAGATGGCAGGTCGGGCAATCAGCCCCAGCATTTT	CSARDGRSGNQPQHF
TRBV24-1	TRBD1	NA	TRBJ2-1	15	TGTGCCACCAGTGAGGGGACAGGCTCCTACAATGAGCAGTTCTTC	CATSEGTGSYNEQFF
TRBV5-6	TRBD2	few	TRBJ2-3	15	TGTGCCAGCAGCTTGGTCGGGAGGGCCCAAGATACGCAGTATTTT	CASSLVGRAQDTQYF
TRBV12-3/TRBV12-4	NA	few	TRBJ1-1	13	TGTGCCAGCAGTCGTGATGAGAACACTGAAGCTTTCTTT	CASSRDENTEAFF
TRBV5-1	NA	NA	TRBJ2-7	14	TGCGCCAGCAGTGAGCAGGGGCCTTCCTACGAGCAGTACTTC	CASSEQGPSYEQYF
TRBV18	TRBD1	few	TRBJ2-1	18	TGTGCCAGCTCACCGGGGACCGGGACAGGGGGCCGTAGGCATGAGCAGTTCTTC	CASSPGTGTGGRRHEQFF
TRBV11-3	TRBD2	NA	TRBJ2-5	16	TGTGCCAGCAGCTTAGTTGGTAGCGGGGCACAAGAGACCCAGTACTTC	CASSLVGSGAQETQYF
TRBV18	TRBD1	NA	TRBJ1-5	15	TGTGCCAGCTCACCAGCGACAGGGTTCAATCAGCCCCAGCATTTT	CASSPATGFNQPQHF